The rows below give T cell receptor beta chains drawn from one sample of a study of immune heterogeneity within non-small cell lung tumors. TCRdb re-called the multiplex PCR reads with MiXCR, one entry per CDR3 protein. The sample contains 10,000 to 15,000 distinct CDR3 sequences, around a fifth of which appear only once. The specimen was lung tumor tissue. The receptors originated from a man aged 55 to 70 with non-small cell lung cancer. The CDR3 runs from the conserved cysteine through the conserved F or W. The D gene is left open where the match is weak. Only part of the rows carry a size: once, few, many, or a class if the clone is expanded.

j_call: TRBJ1-1
clone_size: -
v_call: TRBV20-1
d_call: -
cdr3_aa: CSARPFGVTEAFF
cdr3_nt: TGCAGTGCTAGACCCTTCGGCGTCACTGAAGCTTTCTTT

j_call: TRBJ1-2
clone_size: medium-sized
v_call: TRBV15
d_call: -
cdr3_aa: CATSRDRVPGGYTF
cdr3_nt: TGTGCCACCAGCAGAGACAGGGTTCCGGGGGGCTACACCTTC

j_call: TRBJ2-7
clone_size: medium-sized
v_call: TRBV18
d_call: TRBD2
cdr3_aa: CASSPLLAGTYEQYF
cdr3_nt: TGTGCCAGCTCACCCTTACTAGCGGGAACCTACGAGCAGTACTTC

j_call: TRBJ2-1
clone_size: few
v_call: TRBV12-3/TRBV12-4
d_call: TRBD2
cdr3_aa: CASSYRLSGRAVEKFF
cdr3_nt: TGTGCCAGCAGTTACCGGCTTAGCGGGAGGGCAGTTGAGAAGTTCTTC

j_call: TRBJ2-7
clone_size: many
v_call: TRBV2
d_call: -
cdr3_aa: CASSGRELSSYEQYF
cdr3_nt: TGTGCCAGCAGTGGGAGGGAGTTAAGCTCCTACGAGCAGTACTTC

j_call: TRBJ2-3
clone_size: -
v_call: TRBV5-4
d_call: -
cdr3_aa: CASSSNVRGSTDTQYF
cdr3_nt: TGTGCCAGCAGCTCCAATGTGAGAGGCTCCACAGATACGCAGTATTTT

j_call: TRBJ2-7
clone_size: -
v_call: TRBV6-5
d_call: TRBD2
cdr3_aa: CASSYGSSGYEQYF
cdr3_nt: TGTGCCAGCAGCTATGGGTCTAGCGGCTACGAGCAGTACTTC

j_call: TRBJ1-1
clone_size: few
v_call: TRBV6-1
d_call: -
cdr3_aa: CASRGAVGETEAFF
cdr3_nt: TGTGCCAGCAGGGGGGCGGTAGGGGAAACTGAAGCTTTCTTT

j_call: TRBJ1-3
clone_size: -
v_call: TRBV11-3
d_call: -
cdr3_aa: CDTSSRITSSGNTIYF
cdr3_nt: TGTGACACAAGTTCCAGGATAACTAGCTCTGGAAACACCATATATTTT

j_call: TRBJ2-1
clone_size: few
v_call: TRBV12-3/TRBV12-4
d_call: -
cdr3_aa: CASSSSTGWENEQFF
cdr3_nt: TGTGCCAGCAGTTCATCGACAGGATGGGAAAATGAGCAGTTCTTC

j_call: TRBJ2-1
clone_size: medium-sized
v_call: TRBV20-1
d_call: TRBD2
cdr3_aa: CSARVLAGVGGEQFF
cdr3_nt: TGCAGTGCTAGAGTCTTAGCGGGAGTGGGCGGCGAGCAGTTCTTC

j_call: TRBJ1-5
clone_size: few
v_call: TRBV30
d_call: -
cdr3_aa: CAVESDSNQPQHF
cdr3_nt: TGTGCCGTTGAATCGGATAGCAATCAGCCCCAGCATTTT

j_call: TRBJ2-6
clone_size: few
v_call: TRBV12-3/TRBV12-4
d_call: -
cdr3_aa: CASSPGSGANVLTF
cdr3_nt: TGTGCCAGCAGCCCGGGCTCTGGGGCCAACGTCCTGACTTTC

j_call: TRBJ2-3
clone_size: -
v_call: TRBV12-3/TRBV12-4
d_call: -
cdr3_aa: CASSFAGASADTQYF
cdr3_nt: TGTGCCAGCAGTTTCGCGGGGGCGTCTGCAGATACGCAGTATTTT

j_call: TRBJ1-4
clone_size: -
v_call: TRBV3-1
d_call: -
cdr3_aa: CASSQDWGSSGEKLFF
cdr3_nt: TGTGCCAGCAGCCAAGATTGGGGGTCTTCAGGAGAAAAACTGTTTTTT

j_call: TRBJ2-7
clone_size: many
v_call: TRBV29-1
d_call: -
cdr3_aa: CSVGHGSGYEQYF
cdr3_nt: TGCAGCGTTGGGCACGGGAGCGGCTACGAGCAGTACTTC

j_call: TRBJ2-3
clone_size: -
v_call: TRBV18
d_call: TRBD2
cdr3_aa: CASSPLAGGSDTQYF
cdr3_nt: TGTGCCAGCTCACCCCTAGCGGGAGGGTCAGATACGCAGTATTTT

j_call: TRBJ1-5
clone_size: -
v_call: TRBV10-2
d_call: -
cdr3_aa: CASSTRDSNQPQHF
cdr3_nt: TGCGCCAGCAGTACACGGGATAGCAATCAGCCCCAGCATTTT

j_call: TRBJ2-7
clone_size: medium-sized
v_call: TRBV11-2
d_call: TRBD2
cdr3_aa: CASSLAGGASEQYF
cdr3_nt: TGTGCCAGCAGCTTAGCGGGGGGAGCGAGCGAGCAGTACTTC

j_call: TRBJ2-7
clone_size: medium-sized
v_call: TRBV30
d_call: -
cdr3_aa: CAWSSSFYEQYF
cdr3_nt: TGTGCCTGGAGTTCTAGCTTCTACGAGCAGTACTTC

j_call: TRBJ2-7
clone_size: medium-sized
v_call: TRBV20-1
d_call: TRBD2
cdr3_aa: CSARVASGSLYEQYF
cdr3_nt: TGCAGTGCTAGAGTTGCCAGCGGGAGTCTTTACGAGCAGTACTTC

j_call: TRBJ1-2
clone_size: few
v_call: TRBV7-9
d_call: -
cdr3_aa: CASSFGSNYGYTF
cdr3_nt: TGTGCCAGCAGCTTTGGCAGTAACTATGGCTACACCTTC

j_call: TRBJ2-7
clone_size: medium-sized
v_call: TRBV12-3/TRBV12-4
d_call: -
cdr3_aa: CASSLAWGARAYEQYF
cdr3_nt: TGTGCCAGCAGTTTAGCGTGGGGGGCCAGGGCCTACGAGCAGTACTTC

j_call: TRBJ1-5
clone_size: -
v_call: TRBV6-1
d_call: -
cdr3_aa: CASSPPGYSNQPQHF
cdr3_nt: TGTGCCAGCAGCCCCCCGGGGTACAGCAATCAGCCCCAGCATTTT

j_call: TRBJ1-1
clone_size: medium-sized
v_call: TRBV7-9
d_call: -
cdr3_aa: CASSPGTTNTEAFF
cdr3_nt: TGTGCCAGCAGCCCCGGGACAACGAACACTGAAGCTTTCTTT

j_call: TRBJ1-1
clone_size: many
v_call: TRBV6-2/TRBV6-3
d_call: -
cdr3_aa: CASSYSILNTEAFF
cdr3_nt: TGTGCCAGCAGTTACTCGATCCTGAACACTGAAGCTTTCTTT

j_call: TRBJ2-7
clone_size: -
v_call: TRBV5-4
d_call: TRBD2
cdr3_aa: CASSLGLAGVNYEQYF
cdr3_nt: TGTGCCAGCAGCTTGGGGCTAGCGGGAGTTAACTACGAGCAGTACTTC

j_call: TRBJ2-3
clone_size: many
v_call: TRBV12-3/TRBV12-4
d_call: TRBD2
cdr3_aa: CASRRGTSGEPTDTQYF
cdr3_nt: TGTGCCAGCAGACGGGGGACTAGCGGGGAGCCCACAGATACGCAGTATTTT

j_call: TRBJ2-7
clone_size: medium-sized
v_call: TRBV5-1
d_call: TRBD1
cdr3_aa: CASSSTGGSYEQYF
cdr3_nt: TGCGCCAGCAGCTCGACAGGGGGCTCCTACGAGCAGTACTTC

j_call: TRBJ2-4
clone_size: -
v_call: TRBV4-1
d_call: -
cdr3_aa: CASSQGAAKNIQYF
cdr3_nt: TGCGCCAGCAGCCAAGGGGCAGCCAAAAACATTCAGTACTTC

j_call: TRBJ2-1
clone_size: few
v_call: TRBV20-1
d_call: -
cdr3_aa: CSATSLVEQFF
cdr3_nt: TGCAGTGCTACCAGCCTGGTTGAGCAGTTCTTC

j_call: TRBJ1-2
clone_size: -
v_call: TRBV3-1
d_call: -
cdr3_aa: CASSHASRGYTF
cdr3_nt: TGTGCCAGCAGCCATGCCAGCAGAGGCTACACCTTC

j_call: TRBJ2-5
clone_size: few
v_call: TRBV11-2
d_call: -
cdr3_aa: CASSLDFKLGTQYF
cdr3_nt: TGTGCCAGCAGCTTAGATTTTAAGCTTGGGACCCAGTACTTC